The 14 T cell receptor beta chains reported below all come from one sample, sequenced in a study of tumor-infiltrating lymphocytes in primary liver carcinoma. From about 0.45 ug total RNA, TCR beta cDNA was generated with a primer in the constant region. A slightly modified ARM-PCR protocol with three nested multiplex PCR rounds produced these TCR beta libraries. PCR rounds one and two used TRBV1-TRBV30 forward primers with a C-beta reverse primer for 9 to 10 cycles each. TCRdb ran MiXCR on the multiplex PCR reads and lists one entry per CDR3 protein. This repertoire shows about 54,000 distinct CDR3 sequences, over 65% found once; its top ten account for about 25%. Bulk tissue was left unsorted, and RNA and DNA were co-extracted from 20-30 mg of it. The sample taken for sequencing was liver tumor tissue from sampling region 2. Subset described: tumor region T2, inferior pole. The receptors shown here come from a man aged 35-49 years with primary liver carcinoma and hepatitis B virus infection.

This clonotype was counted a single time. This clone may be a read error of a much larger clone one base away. Written as DNA, the CDR3 is TGTGCCAGCAGCTCCTCTCTAGGGACCGGCGCGAACTGTGGCTACACCTTC. It specifies CASSSSLGTGANCGYTF. The chain couples TRBV7-9 to TRBJ1-2; a weak D match, TRBD1 (5 bases). Germline V gene data show CDR1 as SEHNR and CDR2 as FQNEAQ (reference sequence). The CDR3 is made up of 17 amino acids. Based on the CDR3 plus reference TRBV7-9 and TRBJ1-2, the full variable domain is DTGVSQNPRHKITKRGQNVTFRCDPISEHNRLYWYRQTLGQGPEFLTYFQNEAQLEKSRLLSDRFSAERPKGSFSTLEIQRTEQGDSAMYLCASSSSLGTGANCGYTFGSGTRLTVV.

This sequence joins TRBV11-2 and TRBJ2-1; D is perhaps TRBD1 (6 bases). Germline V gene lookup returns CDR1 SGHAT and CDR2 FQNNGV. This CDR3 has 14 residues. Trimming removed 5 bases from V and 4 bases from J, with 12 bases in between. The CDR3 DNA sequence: TGTGCCAGCAGCGTGGCAGGGGTTTACAATGAGCAGTTCTTC. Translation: CASSVAGVYNEQFF.

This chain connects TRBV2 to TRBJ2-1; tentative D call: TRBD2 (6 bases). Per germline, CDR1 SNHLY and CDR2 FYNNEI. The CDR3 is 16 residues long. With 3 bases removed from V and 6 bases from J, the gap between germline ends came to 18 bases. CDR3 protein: CASSDDGRRAANEQFF. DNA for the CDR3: TGTGCCAGCAGTGACGACGGCAGGAGGGCTGCCAATGAGCAGTTCTTC.

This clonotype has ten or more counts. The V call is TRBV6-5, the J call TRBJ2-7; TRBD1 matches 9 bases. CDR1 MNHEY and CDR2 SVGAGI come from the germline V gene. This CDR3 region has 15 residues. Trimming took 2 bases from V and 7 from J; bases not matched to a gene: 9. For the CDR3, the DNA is TGTGCCAGCAGTTACGCCTCAGACGGGACAGGGGAGCAGTACTTC. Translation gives CASSYASDGTGEQYF.

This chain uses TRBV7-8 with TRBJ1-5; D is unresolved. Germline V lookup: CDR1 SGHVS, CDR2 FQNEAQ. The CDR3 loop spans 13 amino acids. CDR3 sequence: CVSSLNRGQPQHF. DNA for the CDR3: TGTGTCAGTAGCTTAAATCGGGGTCAGCCCCAGCATTTT.

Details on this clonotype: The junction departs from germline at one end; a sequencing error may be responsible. CDR3 bases: TGTGCCAGCAGCTTGGGATGGGGACTAGGGGGAGTCTACAGTGAGCAGTTCTTC. It is translated as CASSLGWGLGGVYSEQFF. The chain couples TRBV11-2 to TRBJ2-1; 8 nucleotides agree with TRBD2. The CDR3 runs 18 residues. Germline values: CDR1 SGHAT, CDR2 FQNNGV.

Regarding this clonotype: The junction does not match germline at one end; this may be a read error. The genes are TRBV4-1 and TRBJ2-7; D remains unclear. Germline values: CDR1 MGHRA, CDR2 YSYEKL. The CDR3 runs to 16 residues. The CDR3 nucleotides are TGCACCAGCAGCCAAGATTTTAGAGGAAGCTCCTACGTGCAGTACTTC. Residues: CTSSQDFRGSSYVQYF.

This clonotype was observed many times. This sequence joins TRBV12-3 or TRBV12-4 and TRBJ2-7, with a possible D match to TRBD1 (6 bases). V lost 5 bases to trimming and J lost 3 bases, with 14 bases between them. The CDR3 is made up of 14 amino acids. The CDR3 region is CASSDNRDNYEQYF. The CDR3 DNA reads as TGTGCCAGCAGTGATAACCGGGACAACTACGAGCAGTACTTC.

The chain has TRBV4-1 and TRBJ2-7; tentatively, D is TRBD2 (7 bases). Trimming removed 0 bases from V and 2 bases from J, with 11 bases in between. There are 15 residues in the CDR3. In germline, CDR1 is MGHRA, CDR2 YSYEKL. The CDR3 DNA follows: TGCGCCAGCAGCCAAGAAACGGGGGGCCCCTACGAGCAGTACTTC. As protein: CASSQETGGPYEQYF.

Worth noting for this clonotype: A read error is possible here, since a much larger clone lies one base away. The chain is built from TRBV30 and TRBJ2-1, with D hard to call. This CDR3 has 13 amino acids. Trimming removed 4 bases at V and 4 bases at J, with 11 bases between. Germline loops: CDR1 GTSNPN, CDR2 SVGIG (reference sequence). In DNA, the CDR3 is TGTGCCTGGAAGGTGAACAGATACAATGAGCAGTTCTTC. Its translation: CAWKVNRYNEQFF.

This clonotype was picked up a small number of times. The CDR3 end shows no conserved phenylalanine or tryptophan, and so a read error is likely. CDR3 loop: CVSSSTDTAHEQYL. The CDR3 nucleotides are TGTGTCAGCAGCTCAACTGACACTGCCCACGAGCAGTACCTC. This chain joins TRBV11-2 and TRBJ2-7; unclear D gene. The CDR3 totals 14 residues. The germline CDR1 and CDR2 sequences are SGHAT and FQNNGV.

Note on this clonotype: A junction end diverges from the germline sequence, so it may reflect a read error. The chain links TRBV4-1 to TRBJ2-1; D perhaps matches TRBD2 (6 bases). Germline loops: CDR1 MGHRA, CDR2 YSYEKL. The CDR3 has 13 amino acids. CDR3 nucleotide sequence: TGCGGCAGCAGCCAGGCTTCTAGCGTCGAGCAGTTCTTT. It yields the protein CGSSQASSVEQFF.

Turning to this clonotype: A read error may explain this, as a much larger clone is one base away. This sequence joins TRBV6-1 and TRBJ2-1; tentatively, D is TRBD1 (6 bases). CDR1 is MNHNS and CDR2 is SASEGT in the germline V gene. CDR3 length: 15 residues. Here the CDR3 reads CASKYQGTSYDEQFF. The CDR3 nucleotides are TGTGCCAGCAAGTATCAGGGGACCTCCTACGATGAGCAGTTCTTC.

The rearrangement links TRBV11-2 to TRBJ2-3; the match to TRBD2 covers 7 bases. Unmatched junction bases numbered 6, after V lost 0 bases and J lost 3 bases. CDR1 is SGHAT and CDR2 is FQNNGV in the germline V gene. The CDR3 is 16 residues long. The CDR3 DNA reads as TGTGCCAGCAGCTTAGATGTACTAGCGCTGACAGATACGCAGTATTTT. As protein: CASSLDVLALTDTQYF.